This record concerns one T cell receptor beta chain sequence. This sample stems from a study of blood T cell repertoires in COVID-19. As for the study in general: There were acute and convalescent COVID-19 samples, and they came from the United States, Italy and Spain.

The CDR3 consists of 11 residues. CDR1 and CDR2 (germline): DFQATT, SNEGSKA (reference sequence). The V and J ends lost 5 bases and 1 base respectively, with 5 bases between them. Assay used: immunoSEQ multiplex PCR; TCRdb lists only in-frame clones, some missing. The sample has roughly 230,000 clones, over 75% seen once. Recruitment covered about two dozen US areas and drew participants whose ages spanned roughly 18 to 100 years. This TCR was sampled from a woman in her fifties or sixties who had recovered from COVID-19. Material for sequencing was PBMCs or T cells enriched from blood (not recorded which). The rearrangement uses TRBV20-1 and TRBJ2-5; weak D call: TRBD1 (5 bases). The chain's CDR3 is CSAGAQETQYF. For the CDR3, the DNA is TGCAGTGCTGGGGCCCAAGAGACCCAGTACTTC.